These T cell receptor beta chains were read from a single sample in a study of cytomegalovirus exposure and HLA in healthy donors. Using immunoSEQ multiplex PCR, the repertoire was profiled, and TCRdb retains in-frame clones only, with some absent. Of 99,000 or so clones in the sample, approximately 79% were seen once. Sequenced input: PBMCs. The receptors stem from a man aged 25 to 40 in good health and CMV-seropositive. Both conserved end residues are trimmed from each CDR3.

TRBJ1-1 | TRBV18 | ASSPGQGFTEAF
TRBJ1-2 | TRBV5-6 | ASSLGQANYGYT
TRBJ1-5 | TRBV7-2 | ASSLGQGGRNQPQH
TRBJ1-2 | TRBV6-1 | ASSEGRFHGYT
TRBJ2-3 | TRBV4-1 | ASSQVGTGGVTDTQY
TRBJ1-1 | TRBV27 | ASSLTGGQTEAF
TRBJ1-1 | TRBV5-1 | ASSLERGGLTEAF
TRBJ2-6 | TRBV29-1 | SVGSGGVGANVLT
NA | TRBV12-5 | ASGPQAGRPSYEQY
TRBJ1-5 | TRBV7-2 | ASSLLWGGGQPQH
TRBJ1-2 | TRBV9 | ASSPGRVNYGYT
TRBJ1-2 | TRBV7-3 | ASSPGTGNGYT
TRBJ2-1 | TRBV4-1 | ASSRVAGFTSYNEQF
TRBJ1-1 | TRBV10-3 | AIGGTGRVTEAF
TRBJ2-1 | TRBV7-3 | ASSLSASGGLGSYNEQF
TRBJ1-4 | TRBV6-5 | ASSSTGGNEKLF
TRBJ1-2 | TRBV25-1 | ASSASDRAYGYT
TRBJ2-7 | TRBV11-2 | ASSLVGGRYPYEQY
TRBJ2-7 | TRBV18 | ASSPGTGPYEQY
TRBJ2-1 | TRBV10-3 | AIRPGQAYNEQF
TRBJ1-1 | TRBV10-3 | AIAQGPSEAF
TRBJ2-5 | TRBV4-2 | ASSQDHGGGEETQY
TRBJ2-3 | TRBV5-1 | ASSLQRAGGTDTQY
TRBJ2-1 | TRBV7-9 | ASSLSSGGAGEQF
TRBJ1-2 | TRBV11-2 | ASSPGQPWGGYT
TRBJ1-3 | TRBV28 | ASSPWTGGEDTIY
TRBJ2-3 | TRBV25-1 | ASSEGTATDTQY
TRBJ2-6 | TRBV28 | ASSSRPGANVLT
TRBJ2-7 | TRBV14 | ASSHPGAYEQY
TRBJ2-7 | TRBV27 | ASLGQNEQY
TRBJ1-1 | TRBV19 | ASSLQGGLNTEAF
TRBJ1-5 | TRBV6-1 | ASRGGNQPQH
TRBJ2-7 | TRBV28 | ASSPPRELAGFPYEQY
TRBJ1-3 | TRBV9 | ASSVELSGNTIY
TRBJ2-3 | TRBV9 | ASSRRASTDTQY
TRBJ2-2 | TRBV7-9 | ASSLRQAGTGELF
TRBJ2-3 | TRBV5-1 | ASSDGRGGDTQY
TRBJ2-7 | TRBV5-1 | ASNTRPGSYEQY
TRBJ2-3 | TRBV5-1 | ASSLDLTGGMDTQY
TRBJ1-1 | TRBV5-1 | ASSRRTGNTEAF
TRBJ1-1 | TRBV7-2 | ASSPLFRDGGTEAF
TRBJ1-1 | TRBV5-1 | ASRGEGMTEAF
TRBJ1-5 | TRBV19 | ARRGGECNQPQH
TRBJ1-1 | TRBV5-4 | ASSSGQGIFEAF
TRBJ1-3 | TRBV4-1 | ASSQDRGRGNTIY